The clone carrying this T cell receptor (beta chain) was seen only once. This entry comes from a study of shared clonotypes between healthy human individuals. Terminally differentiated effector memory CD45RA+ cells were left out of the naive CD8 fraction, which was CD45RO-negative and positively selected for CCR7. The germline V gene encodes CDR1 SGHAT and CDR2 FQDESV (reference sequence). Losses at the gene ends were 5 bases for V and 5 bases for J; bases not matched to a gene: 4. CDR3 length: 14 residues. Profiling relied on immunoSEQ multiplex PCR, and the TCRdb table lists in-frame clones only, not all of them. The sample carries millions of clones, roughly 95% recorded once.

The chain couples TRBV11-1 to TRBJ1-4; 8 nucleotides line up with TRBD1. The sample comprised naive CD8+ T cells sorted from blood. This TCR was sampled from a man aged 18 to 30 in good health. CDR3 sequence: CASSAGTGNEKLFF. The CDR3 coding sequence is TGTGCCAGCAGCGCCGGGACAGGAAATGAAAAACTGTTTTTT.